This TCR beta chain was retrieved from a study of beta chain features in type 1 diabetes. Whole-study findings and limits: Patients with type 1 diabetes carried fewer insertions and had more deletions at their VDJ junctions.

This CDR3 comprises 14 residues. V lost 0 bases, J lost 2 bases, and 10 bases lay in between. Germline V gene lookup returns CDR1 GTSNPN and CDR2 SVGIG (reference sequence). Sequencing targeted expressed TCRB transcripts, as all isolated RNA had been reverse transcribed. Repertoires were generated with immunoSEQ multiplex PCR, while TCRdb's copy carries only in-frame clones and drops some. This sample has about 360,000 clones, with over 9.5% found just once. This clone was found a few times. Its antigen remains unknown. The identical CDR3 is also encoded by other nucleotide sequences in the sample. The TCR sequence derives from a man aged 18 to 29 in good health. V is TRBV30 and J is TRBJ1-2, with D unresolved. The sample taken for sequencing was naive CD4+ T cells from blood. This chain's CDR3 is CAWSVLGRNYGYTF. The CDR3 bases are TGTGCCTGGAGTGTATTGGGCAGAAACTATGGCTACACCTTC.